Sequencing of this T cell receptor (beta chain) was carried out in a study of CD4 T cells in relation to SARS-CoV-2 and coronaviruses. For the study at large: Shared crossreactive spike epitopes were mapped to their HLA restriction.

A word on this clone: What it recognizes is unknown.

Study observations and caveats: Each donor contributed either pre-pandemic or post-infection samples, not both. In around 60% of donors, memory CD4+ clonotypes crossrecognized SARS-CoV-2 and at least one common cold coronavirus spike.

Unexposed donor CD4+ T cells date from 2011-2018, before the COVID-19 pandemic. Cryopreserved PBMCs were CD4-enriched, then split into naive and memory cells. The CDR3 covers 14 residues. The V gene end was trimmed by 1 base and the J gene end by 1 base; junction bases not matched to a gene: 0. Germline V gene sequence: CDR1 SGHRS, CDR2 YFSETQ. Assay: immunoSEQ multiplex PCR; the TCRdb copy retains only in-frame clones and omits some. The sample includes 55,000 to 70,000 clones, approximately 93% of them seen just once. The sequence was collected from a human donor in good health. Material: naive CD4+ T cells from PBMCs. The subset is: naive CD4+ T cells isolated by negative enrichment. V is TRBV5-1 and J is TRBJ1-1, with 8 bases lining up with TRBD1. As DNA, the CDR3 is TGCGCCAGCAGCTTGACAGGGGGGAACACTGAAGCTTTCTTT. Translated, it gives CASSLTGGNTEAFF. The variable domain in full, with the rest retrieved from reference TRBV5-1 and TRBJ1-1, is KAGVTQTPRYLIKTRGQQVTLSCSPISGHRSVSWYQQTPGQGLQFLFEYFSETQRNKGNFPGRFSGRQFSNSRSEMNVSTLELGDSALYLCASSLTGGNTEAFFGQGTRLTVV.